This paragraph reports one TCR beta chain. This entry belongs to a study of blood T cell repertoires in COVID-19. Study details: COVID-19 samples collected from the United States, Italy and Spain covered acute and convalescent phases.

Two negative PCRs, clearance, or symptom resolution were required of recovered Cohort 3 donors. Sequencing was performed with immunoSEQ multiplex PCR; in TCRdb, only in-frame clones are kept and a portion is missing. This table has approximately 310,000 clones, 80% to 90% appearing once. The germline gives CDR1 MGHDK, CDR2 SYGVNS. Deletions cut 0 bases from V and 7 bases from J, with 9 bases between. The CDR3 contains 13 residues. The chain has TRBV25-1 and TRBJ2-5, with unresolved D. The receptor was isolated from a young man who had recovered from COVID-19. The sample taken for sequencing was PBMCs or T cells enriched from blood (not recorded which). The CDR3, as DNA: TGTGCCAGCAGTGAATATGCGCTTTCGACCCAGTACTTC. Its translation is CASSEYALSTQYF.